This record concerns one T cell receptor (beta chain) sequence. The antigen is unknown. Next came a second PCR, run for about 7 to 11 cycles, which used a sample-barcoded 5' primer along with a J-beta primer mix. The study obtained at least 2.5 million CDR3-containing paired-end reads from every sample. TCRdb used MiXCR to reprocess the 5' RACE reads, holding one entry per CDR3 protein. Of 550,000 to 700,000 distinct CDR3 sequences in the sample, 25% to 30% were seen once. The length of the CDR3 is 15 residues. Trimming cost V 6 bases and J 6 bases; bases outside gene matches: 6. Germline V lookup: CDR1 MNHNY, CDR2 SVGAGI (reference sequence). The entry originates in a study of blood T cells in healthy people across ages. Study results and caveats: Both higher diversity and more naive CD4+ cells marked long-lived donors when set against aged donors. Strong correlation was found linking TCR beta diversity to naive T cell percentage.

The receptor was derived from a woman in her seventies in good health. The chain has TRBV6-6 and TRBJ2-2; 11 bases map to TRBD2. The sample taken for sequencing was blood. CDR3 in DNA: TGTGCCAGCAGCGCGACTAGCGGGGAGTCCGGGGAGCTGTTTTTT. Amino acids: CASSATSGESGELFF.